The 30 T cell receptor beta chains given below trace back to one sample, sequenced in a study of identical twins. TCRdb re-analysed the 5' RACE reads in MiXCR, keeping a single row per CDR3 protein. The sample has hundreds of thousands of distinct CDR3 sequences, roughly 20% seen once. The same sample was also studied in work on T cells expressing NK-cell markers.

The sequenced sample consisted of PBMCs. Receptor source: a woman between 18 and 29 years old in good health.

The chain recombines TRBV10-2 with TRBJ2-3; no firm D call. CDR3 length: 13 amino acids. V lost 6 bases to trimming and J lost 0 bases, with 7 bases between them. Germline V gene lookup returns CDR1 WSHSY and CDR2 SAAADI. CDR3 loop: CASRPSSTDTQYF. DNA for the CDR3: TGCGCCAGCAGACCTTCTAGCACAGATACGCAGTATTTT.

This clonotype has ten or more counts. The CDR3 is CASSLAAGEETQYF. CDR3 in DNA: TGCGCCAGCAGCTTGGCCGCAGGGGAAGAGACCCAGTACTTC. The V gene is TRBV5-1, the J gene TRBJ2-5; tentatively, D is TRBD1 (6 bases). CDR3 length: 14 residues. Germline V gene sequence: CDR1 SGHRS, CDR2 YFSETQ. V was clipped by 0 bases and J by 3 bases, with 9 bases between them.

The genes are TRBV20-1 and TRBJ2-2, with D maybe TRBD2 (5 bases). Germline V gene lookup returns CDR1 DFQATT and CDR2 SNEGSKA (reference sequence). Trimming took 1 base from V and 4 from J, leaving 13 bases between them. The CDR3 spans 15 residues. DNA for the CDR3: TGCAGTGCTAGAGTACCCGGCGGAGGCACCGGGGAGCTGTTTTTT. Translating it yields CSARVPGGGTGELFF.

In its sample, this clonotype was seen many times. J is TRBJ2-7 and V is TRBV4-2; D possibly matches TRBD1 or TRBD2 (5 bases each). Trimming left V 0 bases short and J 2 bases short, with 17 bases between. CDR3 length: 17 amino acids. Germline V CDR1 and CDR2: LGHNA, YNFKEQ. The CDR3 DNA reads as TGTGCCAGCAGCCAAGATTTGGGGACCGGCCGTACCTACGAGCAGTACTTC. It codes for CASSQDLGTGRTYEQYF.

This chain connects TRBV7-9 to TRBJ2-5, with no clear D. Germline V gene data show CDR1 as SEHNR and CDR2 as FQNEAQ (reference sequence). This CDR3 has 16 residues. V was pared by 5 bases and J by 0 bases, with 16 bases between. The DNA for the CDR3 is TGTGCCAGCAGCCGATCGGACCGCAGGTACCAAGAGACCCAGTACTTC. The encoded protein is CASSRSDRRYQETQYF.

There are a few counts of this clonotype. The gene calls are TRBV7-9 and TRBJ2-7; TRBD1 matches 9 bases. CDR1 SEHNR and CDR2 FQNEAQ come from the germline V gene (reference sequence). After removal of 5 bases from V and 0 bases from J, the junction contained 5 bases not matched to a gene. This CDR3 contains 15 residues. The DNA for the CDR3 is TGTGCCAGCAGCCATGACAGGGGGAGCTCCTACGAGCAGTACTTC. Residues: CASSHDRGSSYEQYF. Full variable domain (rest looked up from reference TRBV7-9 and TRBJ2-7): DTGVSQNPRHKITKRGQNVTFRCDPISEHNRLYWYRQTLGQGPEFLTYFQNEAQLEKSRLLSDRFSAERPKGSFSTLEIQRTEQGDSAMYLCASSHDRGSSYEQYFGPGTRLTVT.

The V gene is TRBV7-9, the J gene TRBJ2-6, with D perhaps matching TRBD2 (5 bases). The V end was cut by 5 bases, the J end by 2 bases, with 10 bases between. CDR3 size: 15 residues. Germline CDR1 SEHNR, CDR2 FQNEAQ (reference sequence). CDR3 nucleotide sequence: TGTGCCAGCAGCCCTGTGGAGGCTGGGGCCAACGTCCTGACTTTC. It is translated as CASSPVEAGANVLTF.

This clonotype occurred many times. The CDR3 sequence: CSASDRWATEAFF. The CDR3 bases are TGCAGTGCCTCGGACAGGTGGGCCACTGAAGCTTTCTTT. This chain connects TRBV20-1 to TRBJ1-1, with 7 bases fitting TRBD1. The CDR3 length is 13 residues. The germline V gene encodes CDR1 DFQATT and CDR2 SNEGSKA (reference sequence). V lost 6 bases and J lost 4; bases outside the gene matches: 8.

The V and J genes are TRBV5-1 and TRBJ2-3; weak D call: TRBD1 (6 bases). The germline gives CDR1 SGHRS, CDR2 YFSETQ. The germline V and J ends were trimmed by 2 bases and 2 bases, with 15 bases remaining between them. The CDR3 is 16 residues long. This CDR3 reads CASSLQGGSYTDTQYF. CDR3 DNA: TGCGCCAGCAGCTTACAGGGCGGCAGTTACACAGATACGCAGTATTTT.

The V gene is TRBV7-2, the J gene TRBJ1-5, with D possibly matching TRBD1 (6 bases). This CDR3 is 15 amino acids long. Between the trimmed V and J ends, which lost 1 base and 5 bases, there was a span of 12 bases. Germline values: CDR1 SGHTA, CDR2 FQGNSA. DNA of the CDR3: TGTGCCAGCAGCTTAGTTCCAGGGGAGGATCAGCCCCAGCATTTT. Its protein is CASSLVPGEDQPQHF.

This clonotype was detected only once. This chain joins TRBV2 and TRBJ2-1; 7 nucleotides agree with TRBD1. CDR1 is SNHLY, CDR2 FYNNEI, per germline. The J segment lost 5 bases and the V segment lost 6 bases, leaving 10 bases of the junction unmatched. The CDR3 covers 15 residues. CDR3 sequence reads: CASRVQGSGNNEQFF. For the CDR3, the DNA is TGTGCCAGCAGGGTACAGGGGAGTGGGAACAATGAGCAGTTCTTC. Together with reference TRBV2 and TRBJ2-1, the CDR3 gives the full variable domain: EPEVTQTPSHQVTQMGQEVILRCVPISNHLYFYWYRQILGQKVEFLVSFYNNEISEKSEIFDDQFSVERPDGSNFTLKIRSTKLEDSAMYFCASRVQGSGNNEQFFGPGTRLTVL.

CDR3 residues: CASSQTTGTSGTQGSQETQYF. In DNA, the CDR3 is TGTGCCAGCAGCCAGACCACCGGGACTAGCGGGACCCAGGGGTCCCAAGAGACCCAGTACTTC. The V gene is TRBV3-1, the J gene TRBJ2-5, with 13 bases lining up with TRBD2. Unmatched junction bases numbered 17, after V lost 3 bases and J lost 1 base. This CDR3 is 21 amino acids long. Germline CDR1 LGHDT, CDR2 YNNKEL (reference sequence).

J is TRBJ2-3 and V is TRBV11-2; possibly TRBD1 for D (5 bases). The CDR3 sequence is 14 residues long. Germline CDR1 reads SGHAT; CDR2 reads FQNNGV. Trimming left V 5 bases short and J 4 bases short, with 13 bases between. CDR3 DNA: TGTGCCAGCAGCAGGGCTAGGGGCCCAGATACGCAGTATTTT. This sequence encodes CASSRARGPDTQYF.

This rearrangement joins TRBV12-3 or TRBV12-4 to TRBJ2-5; D gene uncertain. This CDR3 is built from 15 residues. V was trimmed by 6 bases and J by 2 bases, leaving 16 bases between them. As DNA, the CDR3 is TGTGCCAGCAGGCCCGGAGTACAGCCTCAAGAGACCCAGTACTTC. Translation gives CASRPGVQPQETQYF.

Here the CDR3 DNA reads TGTGCCAGCTCTGGAGGACACTCGAACACTGAAGCTTTCTTT. Encoded protein: CASSGGHSNTEAFF. The chain employs TRBV7-3 and TRBJ1-1, with D perhaps TRBD1 (5 bases). CDR3 length: 14 amino acids. The germline V and J ends were trimmed by 8 bases and 1 base, with 14 bases remaining between them. Germline V CDR1 and CDR2: SGHTA, FQGTGA. The variable domain in full, with the rest retrieved from reference TRBV7-3 and TRBJ1-1, is GAGVSQTPSNKVTEKGKYVELRCDPISGHTALYWYRQSLGQGPEFLIYFQGTGAADDSGLPNDRFFAVRPEGSVSTLKIQRTERGDSAVYLCASSGGHSNTEAFFGQGTRLTVV.

The rearrangement joins TRBV6-1 to TRBJ2-5, with TRBD1 matching over 8 bases. V was pared by 6 bases and J by 4 bases, with 7 bases of the junction left unmatched. The CDR3 runs 14 residues. Germline V gene sequence: CDR1 MNHNS, CDR2 SASEGT. CDR3 in amino acids: CASRRGQGGETQYF. The DNA of the CDR3 is TGTGCCAGCAGACGAGGACAGGGCGGAGAGACCCAGTACTTC.

V gene TRBV18 combines with J gene TRBJ2-3; D unresolved. CDR1 is KGHSH and CDR2 is LQKENI in the germline V gene. The CDR3 extends over 15 amino acids. The V gene lost 0 bases and the J gene lost 4 bases, with 11 bases spanning the gap. The CDR3 coding sequence is TGTGCCAGCTCACCACCATTACTAAGAGCAGATACGCAGTATTTT. Amino acid sequence: CASSPPLLRADTQYF.

This chain connects TRBV5-1 to TRBJ2-7, with 8 bases aligning to TRBD1. The CDR3 is 15 amino acids. The V gene's germline CDR1 is SGHRS and CDR2 YFSETQ. J lost 7 bases, V lost 4 bases, and 13 bases had no gene match. CDR3 DNA: TGCGCCAGCAGCCTTGGACAGGGCCTCATGGGTGAGCAGTACTTC. Residues: CASSLGQGLMGEQYF.

This clonotype has just a few counts. The genes are TRBV29-1 and TRBJ1-1; TRBD1 agrees at 8 bases. Germline CDR1 SQVTM, CDR2 ANQGSEA. The CDR3 is 9 amino acids. The CDR3 DNA follows: TGCAGGGGACAGGAGGAAGCTTTCTTT. Protein product: CRGQEEAFF.

Turning to this clonotype: The germline gene is not matched at one end of the junction; a read error may be the cause. The chain carries TRBV13 and TRBJ1-2; D remains unclear. CDR1 PRHDT and CDR2 FYEKMQ come from the germline V gene (reference sequence). CDR3 length equals 11 residues. In nucleotides, the CDR3 is TGTGCCAGCAGCTTAACCCTTCCTCGGGACTTC. It is translated as CASSLTLPRDF.

The genes are TRBV5-8 and TRBJ2-1; a possible D gene is TRBD1 (5 bases). Germline V gene sequence: CDR1 SGHTS, CDR2 YDEGEE. Trimming removed 2 bases at V and 10 bases at J, with 19 bases between. CDR3 length equals 15 residues. The DNA of the CDR3 is TGTGCCAGCAGCTTTACTCAGGGTCGGTGGAAAGAGCAGTTCTTC. Translating it yields CASSFTQGRWKEQFF.

This clonotype was detected a few times. J is TRBJ2-3 and V is TRBV10-3; 7 bases fit TRBD2. With 4 bases clipped from V and 1 base from J, the junction kept 5 bases outside the gene matches. The CDR3 loop spans 15 amino acids. Germline CDR1 and CDR2: ENHRY and SYGVKD. The CDR3, as DNA: TGTGCCATCAGTGGCGGGAGTATCGGCACAGATACGCAGTATTTT. Translating gives CAISGGSIGTDTQYF.

This clonotype has a count of ten or more. The chain recombines TRBV5-8 with TRBJ2-1; D could derive from TRBD1 or TRBD2 (5 bases each). Germline CDR1 SGHTS, CDR2 YDEGEE. Trimming cost V 0 bases and J 10 bases, with 14 bases left between them. The CDR3 sequence is 14 residues long. The CDR3 DNA follows: TGTGCCAGCAGCTTGGGGGGGTGGATGGTCGAGCAGTTCTTC. Translating it yields CASSLGGWMVEQFF.

The V and J genes are TRBV10-3 and TRBJ2-1; 9 bases are shared with TRBD2. Germline V gives CDR1 ENHRY, CDR2 SYGVKD. The trim removed 6 bases at V and 3 bases at J, leaving 6 bases unmatched. The CDR3 extends over 15 amino acids. CDR3: CAISPSGDFYNEQFF. The CDR3 nucleotides read TGTGCCATCAGCCCTAGCGGGGACTTCTACAATGAGCAGTTCTTC.

This clonotype appeared a few times. DNA of the CDR3: TGTGCTGACAGCAGTAGCACAGATACGCAGTATTTT. Protein product: CADSSSTDTQYF. The chain couples TRBV7-9 to TRBJ2-3, with D perhaps matching TRBD1 (5 bases). The CDR3 spans 12 residues. CDR1 SEHNR and CDR2 FQNEAQ come from the germline V gene (reference sequence). Together with reference TRBV7-9 and TRBJ2-3, the CDR3 gives the full variable domain: DTGVSQNPRHKITKRGQNVTFRCDPISEHNRLYWYRQTLGQGPEFLTYFQNEAQLEKSRLLSDRFSAERPKGSFSTLEIQRTEQGDSAMYLCADSSSTDTQYFGPGTRLTVL.

The J gene is TRBJ2-1, the V gene TRBV20-1, with a weak D call TRBD2 (5 bases). The CDR3 totals 12 residues. Trimming took 5 bases from V and 8 from J, leaving 13 bases between them. Germline lookup yields CDR1 DFQATT and CDR2 SNEGSKA (reference sequence). CDR3 in DNA: TGCAGTGCTCACGACTACCGAGATGAGCAGTTCTTC. Translation gives CSAHDYRDEQFF.

This clonotype was seen more than once but under ten times. This chain joins TRBV5-1 and TRBJ2-2, with D hard to call. The V end lost 4 bases, the J end lost 4 bases, and 8 bases lay between the germline ends. CDR1 is SGHRS and CDR2 is YFSETQ in the germline V gene. The CDR3 runs to 13 residues. The CDR3 spells CASSEDGTGELFF. In DNA, the CDR3 is TGCGCCAGCAGCGAGGACGGCACCGGGGAGCTGTTTTTT.

The rearrangement links TRBV9 to TRBJ2-2; 9 nucleotides match TRBD1. After removal of 4 bases from V and 5 bases from J, the junction contained 6 bases not matched to a gene. The CDR3 is 15 residues long. The germline V gene has CDR1 SGDLS and CDR2 YYNGEE. As DNA, the CDR3 is TGTGCCAGCAGCTTTCCGACAGGGGGGACCGGGGAGCTGTTTTTT. Translating gives CASSFPTGGTGELFF.

V gene TRBV6-2 or TRBV6-3 combines with J gene TRBJ1-2; 8 bases fit TRBD1. Germline V gene data show CDR1 as MNHEY and CDR2 as SVGEGT. With V trimmed by 2 bases and J by 3 bases, 2 bases remained unmatched. The CDR3 has 14 amino acids. In DNA form, the CDR3 reads TGTGCCAGCAGTTACAACAGGGGGGACTATGGCTACACCTTC. This encodes CASSYNRGDYGYTF.

This clonotype was counted between two and nine times. CDR3 amino acids: CASSLGQGATGNTIYF. CDR3 nucleotides: TGTGCCAGCAGCTTAGGGCAGGGGGCTACTGGAAACACCATATATTTT. This sequence joins TRBV7-6 and TRBJ1-3, with TRBD1 matching over 8 bases. The V segment lost 1 base and the J segment 2 bases; nucleotides outside the gene matches: 4. Germline V gives CDR1 SGHVS, CDR2 FNYEAQ. This CDR3 is 16 amino acids long.